A selection of T cell receptor beta chains follows, all from one sample in a study of siplizumab effects on memory and regulatory T cells. Libraries were prepared by immunoSEQ multiplex PCR; TCRdb keeps only in-frame clonotypes and omits some of them. The top ten hold approximately 0.61% of the sample, which has more than 85,000 clones, around 94% seen once. The sequenced sample was Tregs sorted from blood. The receptors originated from a human donor in good health. The CDR3 runs from the conserved cysteine through the conserved F or W. The D gene is left open where the match is weak. Clone sizes are given selectively: once, few, many, or a class where the clone is expanded.

clone_size	j_call	d_call	v_call	cdr3_aa	cdr3_nt
once	TRBJ1-3	.	TRBV9	CASSAGVGMGAYGNTIYF	TGTGCCAGCAGCGCGGGAGTAGGAATGGGGGCGTATGGAAACACCATATATTTT
.	TRBJ2-5	TRBD2	TRBV18	CASSPTGGPLQETQYF	TGTGCCAGCTCACCAACGGGGGGGCCACTCCAAGAGACCCAGTACTTC
.	TRBJ2-5	.	TRBV2	CASSEAARRGQETQYF	TGTGCCAGCAGTGAAGCGGCTAGAAGGGGCCAAGAGACCCAGTACTTC
.	TRBJ2-7	.	TRBV7-8	CASSPLGGGAGHEQYF	TGTGCCAGCAGCCCTCTGGGGGGGGGCGCGGGACACGAGCAGTACTTC
.	TRBJ2-3	.	TRBV5-1	CASSVGDFVVNTQYF	TGCGCCAGCAGCGTAGGGGATTTTGTGGTGAATACGCAGTATTTT
.	TRBJ2-7	TRBD2	TRBV18	CASSPALGLGRDYEQYF	TGTGCCAGCTCACCGGCCCTAGGGCTGGGGAGGGACTACGAGCAGTACTTC
.	TRBJ2-3	.	TRBV4-1	CASSLELMLDTQYF	TGCGCCAGCAGCCTGGAGCTCATGTTGGATACGCAGTATTTT
.	TRBJ2-7	TRBD2	TRBV6-5	CASSRQREGEQYF	TGTGCCAGCAGTCGCCAAAGGGAGGGCGAGCAGTACTTC
.	TRBJ1-2	.	TRBV7-9	CASSPYKASDHGYTF	TGTGCCAGCAGCCCATACAAGGCCTCTGACCATGGCTACACCTTC
.	TRBJ1-2	.	TRBV5-4	CASSLILGSGYTF	TGTGCCAGCAGCTTGATCCTGGGTAGCGGCTACACCTTC
.	TRBJ2-7	TRBD2	TRBV9	CASSVGGTSVYEQYF	TGTGCCAGCAGCGTAGGGGGGACTAGCGTTTACGAGCAGTACTTC
.	TRBJ2-2	.	TRBV4-1	CASSQDEAAFSGELFF	TGCGCCAGCAGCCAAGACGAAGCAGCGTTCTCCGGGGAGCTGTTTTTT
.	TRBJ2-4	.	TRBV27	CASSFQGGNIQYF	TGTGCCAGCAGTTTTCAGGGGGGAAACATTCAGTACTTC
.	TRBJ2-7	TRBD2	TRBV15	CATSREGLAGAEQYF	TGTGCCACCAGCAGAGAAGGGCTAGCGGGAGCCGAGCAGTACTTC
.	TRBJ2-3	.	TRBV9	CASSGGYSDTQYF	TGTGCCAGCAGCGGCGGGTACTCAGATACGCAGTATTTT
.	TRBJ2-5	TRBD1	TRBV19	CASSRGQGYETQYF	TGTGCCAGTAGCCGGGGACAGGGATACGAGACCCAGTACTTC